Following are 7 T cell receptor beta chains from one sample sequenced in a study of low-dose radiotherapy and immunotherapy resistance in tumors (dated by TCRdb to 2021 to 2024). The sample's time point label, decoded: before trial treatment. Sequencing used an Illumina HiSeq 2500. First-strand cDNA was synthesized with Superscript III and a set of TRAV- and TRBV-specific primers, covering both TCRalpha and TCRbeta chains. TCRs were amplified with Phusion for 15 to 25 PCR cycles using a constant-region primer together with the adapter attached to the V primers. TCRdb trimmed the raw reads at Q25, called clones with MiXCR and kept productive beta chains. For every CDR3 protein sequence, its rows merge into one entry that carries the most common genes and DNA. The sample table shows tens of thousands of distinct CDR3 sequences, and around 27% are seen once. Approximately 7% of the sample belongs to the ten largest clones.

The specimen was PBMCs, collected before treatment. These receptor sequences come from a male donor with rectosigmoid adenocarcinoma.

Concerning this clonotype itself: A much bigger clone sits one base away, suggesting this may be a read error. This chain connects TRBV19 to TRBJ2-1, with TRBD2 identical over 7 bases. Germline V gene lookup returns CDR1 LNHDA and CDR2 SQIVND (reference sequence). CDR3 length: 15 residues. In nucleotides, the CDR3 is TGTGCCAGTAGTAAAGGACTAGGCGACTACAATGGGCAGTTCTTC. Its protein is CASSKGLGDYNGQFF.

In its sample, this clonotype was seen many times. V and J are TRBV10-2 and TRBJ1-2; D ambiguous. Germline assignment: CDR1 WSHSY and CDR2 SAAADI. Trimming took off 4 bases at V and 5 bases at J, with 17 bases between the two ends. The CDR3 length is 15 residues. CDR3 sequence (DNA): TGCGCCAGCAGTGTAGAGAGGCGGACTAGTTATGGCTACACCTTC. Its translation: CASSVERRTSYGYTF.

The gene calls are TRBV28 and TRBJ1-2; 9 nucleotides align to TRBD1. Per germline, CDR1 MDHEN and CDR2 SYDVKM. This CDR3 spans 15 amino acids. J was trimmed by 5 bases and V by 2 bases; bases with no gene match: 6. The CDR3 loop is CASSLPVGQGYGYTF. The CDR3 DNA sequence: TGTGCCAGCAGTTTACCGGTGGGACAGGGATATGGCTACACCTTC.

This clonotype appeared many times. This chain uses TRBV20-1 with TRBJ2-2, with TRBD2 matching 7 bases. The CDR3 contains 16 residues. CDR1 and CDR2 from the germline V gene are DFQATT and SNEGSKA (reference sequence). The V segment lost 0 bases and the J segment 4 bases; nucleotides outside the gene matches: 8. The CDR3 nucleotides read TGCAGTGCTAGAGATCGGGCTAGCGGCCTCACCGGGGAGCTGTTTTTT. Translating gives CSARDRASGLTGELFF.

This chain joins TRBV28 and TRBJ1-5; D is possibly TRBD1 (6 bases). The CDR3 contains 13 residues. Per the germline V gene, CDR1 is MDHEN and CDR2 is SYDVKM. V was shortened by 5 bases and J by 9 bases, with 14 bases between the two germline ends. In nucleotides, the CDR3 is TGTGCCAGCAGTCTAGACAGGACACGGCCCCAGCATTTT. Its protein is CASSLDRTRPQHF.

This clonotype was counted ten times or more. The chain joins TRBV19 to TRBJ2-1, with TRBD2 matching 7 bases. V shed 6 bases, J shed 7 bases, and the junction held 12 bases outside the gene matches. The CDR3 is 15 amino acids. In germline, CDR1 is LNHDA, CDR2 SQIVND (reference sequence). The CDR3 sequence is CASRPLGASGNEQFF. Here the CDR3 DNA reads TGTGCCAGTAGACCTCTAGGGGCTAGCGGTAATGAGCAGTTCTTC.

This clonotype showed up many times. This sequence joins TRBV27 and TRBJ2-7, with D tentatively TRBD1 (5 bases). This CDR3 region has 14 residues. The germline V gene encodes CDR1 MNHEY and CDR2 SMNVEV (reference sequence). V lost 5 bases and J lost 2, with 13 bases in between. The CDR3 sequence is CASSPKVGPYEQYF. The CDR3 coding sequence is TGTGCCAGCAGTCCCAAGGTGGGGCCCTACGAGCAGTACTTC.